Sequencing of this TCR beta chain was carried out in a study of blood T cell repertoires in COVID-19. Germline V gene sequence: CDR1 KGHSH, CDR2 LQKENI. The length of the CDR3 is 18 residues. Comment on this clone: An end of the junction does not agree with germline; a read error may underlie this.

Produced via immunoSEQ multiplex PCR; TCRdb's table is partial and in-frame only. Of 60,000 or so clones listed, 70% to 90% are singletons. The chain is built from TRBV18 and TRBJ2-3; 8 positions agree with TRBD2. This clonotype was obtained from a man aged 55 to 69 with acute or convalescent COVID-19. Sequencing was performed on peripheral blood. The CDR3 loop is CASSPLSGTATSTDTQYF. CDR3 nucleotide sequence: TGTGCCAGCTCTCCACTTAGCGGGACCGCTACTAGCACAGATACGCAGTATTTT.